The entry below describes one TCR beta chain. Its antigen is unknown. The CDR3 extends 3 residues past the end of the read, so its final part is completed from the germline J gene. Per the germline V gene, WSHSY is the CDR1 and SAAADI is the CDR2. From its cysteine to its phenylalanine, the CDR3 spans 14 amino acids. The CDR3 was read in part: 33 bases, with the frame set at base 1. V and J lose 7 bases and 3 bases, and a span of 13 bases separates them. The sample originates from a study of T cell clonality in common variable immunodeficiency (dated by TCRdb to about 2015). Results the study describes overall, beyond this receptor: Even though DNA input was equal, the average per sample came to 82,000 or so unique sequences for controls compared with 30,000 to 40,000 for CVID samples. TCRbeta clonality was higher in CVID subjects than in healthy controls (t-test p = 0.018), and the increase was most characteristic of about a third of subjects. CVID TCRbeta sequences reportedly showed fewer deletions and N-nucleotide insertions and lacked highly modified clones with 13 or more V deletions. It was noted by the authors that sequencing of the repertoires of T cell subpopulations would be needed to clarify the cause of the increased clonality in CVID. Correlations between repertoire features and clinical complications were limited by patient heterogeneity within the CVID cohort. Fewer TCRbeta clones were shared among CVID subjects than among healthy controls (p < 0.0001).

Equivalent amounts of genomic DNA from CVID and control samples were used as sequencing input. For every sample, a 60 bp segment covering the rearranged TCRbeta CDR3 region was amplified and then sequenced. TCRbeta amplification used the immunoSEQ assay, a bias-corrected multiplex PCR with high-throughput sequencing. The original pipeline was this. Every unique nucleotide sequence counted as a clone and was annotated with V, D and J genes, copy number and frequency. Sequences were labeled productive if in frame, and non-productive if out of frame or containing stop codons. Clonality was calculated from Shannon's entropy as previously described. The predicted amino acid sequences of productive clones were used to derive the mean CDR3 Kyte-Doolittle hydropathy. The R hclust function was used to hierarchically cluster scaled V gene usage with Manhattan distance and complete linkage. Sharing of clones by CDR3 amino acid sequence was evaluated by resampling 12 repertoires per group over 100 rounds. The repertoires were screened for 70 published EBV-specific TCRbeta sequences and fewer than 300 published CMV-specific TCRbeta sequences. A couple of CVID samples that yielded fewer than 10,000 sequences were excluded from the analysis, so roughly 42 CVID repertoires were retained. Imported from immuneACCESS, the table was reduced by TCRdb to in-frame sequences with V and J called. These copies leave out some clones; in studies compared against another copy, an unresolved V gene accounts for under half, and the cause of the remainder is not known. Clone size and V and J calls were adopted from that table, with D and trimming inferred from the DNA. For this sample, 45,000 to 60,000 clones appear and none is a singleton. The ten largest clones take up about 5.9% of the sample.

Both CVID patients and healthy controls were predominantly of Caucasian heritage. Heparinized peripheral whole blood samples of roughly 5 to 8.5 ml were obtained from each donor. Genomic DNA from adults with common variable immune deficiency (CVID) and from healthy adult controls was used for sequencing of TCRbeta CDR3 repertoires. The control group comprised some 22 healthy adult volunteers, roughly 12 female and roughly ten male, aged about 23 to 75 years with a mean age of approximately 31. Diluted blood was density-centrifuged over Hypaque 1077 or Ficoll-Paque to isolate peripheral blood mononuclear cells. Genomic DNA was extracted from unsorted mononuclear cells by Qiagen column purification or by a centrifugation-based method.

The TCR sequence derives from a person between 18 and 75 years old in good health. Material: peripheral blood mononuclear cells. The sequence is built from TRBV10-2 and TRBJ1-3; perhaps TRBD1 is the D gene, with 6 bases matching. The sequenced part of the CDR3 DNA is TGCGCCAGCACCGGAGGGGGAGGTGGAAACACC. Its product reads: CASTGGGGGNT. The full CDR3 protein is CASTGGGGGNTIYF.